A selection of T cell receptor beta chains follows, all from one sample in a study of blood T cells in healthy people across ages. TCRdb analysed the 5' RACE reads with MiXCR anew, one entry per CDR3 protein. The repertoire includes about 730,000 distinct CDR3 sequences, about 42% of them detected once, and 20% to 25% sits in the top ten. Input material: blood. These receptors were taken from a woman aged 55-69 years in good health. Both conserved end residues are part of each CDR3. The D gene is left open where the match is weak. The size entry is marked missing in some rows and otherwise reads once, few, many or a size class.

abundance,v_gene,j_gene,d_gene,CDR3nt,CDR3aa
few,TRBV30,TRBJ2-5,TRBD1,TGTGCCTGGAGTCGATCAGGGACAGGCCAAGAGACCCAGTACTTC,CAWSRSGTGQETQYF
NA,TRBV20-1,TRBJ2-3,TRBD1,TGCAGTGCCTCACCCGGACAGGGGAACACAGATACGCAGTATTTT,CSASPGQGNTDTQYF
few,TRBV20-1,TRBJ1-1,NA,TGCAGTGCGCCGGGGGATGGTAACACTGAAGCTTTCTTT,CSAPGDGNTEAFF
few,TRBV20-1,TRBJ2-3,NA,TGCAGTGCTCCACCAGTCTCACGGGGGGCGGGCGATACGCAGTATTTT,CSAPPVSRGAGDTQYF
NA,TRBV20-1,TRBJ1-1,NA,TGCAGTGCTAGAATGGGGGCGATGAACACTGAAGCTTTCTTT,CSARMGAMNTEAFF
once,TRBV11-2,TRBJ2-5,TRBD1,TGTGCCAGCAGCCCCTCCTTGGGGACAGGGGGACAAGAGACCCAGTACTTC,CASSPSLGTGGQETQYF
NA,TRBV7-2,TRBJ1-4,NA,TGTGCCAGCAGCTTAGCAGCCATGGGGAAGGAAAAACTGTTTTTT,CASSLAAMGKEKLFF
NA,TRBV3-1,TRBJ1-5,TRBD1,TGTGCCAGCAGCCCGACAGGGACCTACAATCAGCCCCAGCATTTT,CASSPTGTYNQPQHF
NA,TRBV20-1,TRBJ2-4,TRBD2,TGCAGTGTCGAGACGGCGGGAGGGGTTAACATTCAGTACTTC,CSVETAGGVNIQYF
NA,TRBV3-1,TRBJ2-7,TRBD1,TGTGCCAGCAGCCTAACCGGGACAGGGGGTGGTGAGACCCGGTACTTC,CASSLTGTGGGETRYF
many,TRBV6-6,TRBJ2-1,TRBD2,TGTGCCAGCAGTTGGAGCGGGGGGGAATACAATGAGCAGTTCTTC,CASSWSGGEYNEQFF
few,TRBV20-1,TRBJ1-2,NA,TGCAGTGTTCAACTCCCGGGGTATAACTATGGCTACACCTTC,CSVQLPGYNYGYTF
NA,TRBV18,TRBJ1-1,NA,TGTGCCAGCTCACCAACAGAGGGGGGCACTGAAGCTTTCTTT,CASSPTEGGTEAFF
many,TRBV2,TRBJ2-5,NA,TGTGCCAGCGGACCAGGACAAGAGACCCAGTACTTC,CASGPGQETQYF
NA,TRBV2,TRBJ2-3,TRBD1,TGTGCCAGCACCGAGTCCGGGACAGGGGTTGATACGCAGTATTTT,CASTESGTGVDTQYF
NA,TRBV20-1,TRBJ2-7,NA,TGCAGTGCTTTTGGTCAGGGCTACGAGCAGTACTTC,CSAFGQGYEQYF
few,TRBV6-2/TRBV6-3,TRBJ1-2,TRBD1,TGTGCCAGCAGCCGACAGGGGACCTATGGCTACACCTTC,CASSRQGTYGYTF
NA,TRBV25-1,TRBJ2-2,TRBD2,TGTGCCTCGGAAGGGGCTAGCGGGCTCTCGGGGGAGCTGTTTTTT,CASEGASGLSGELFF
NA,TRBV12-3/TRBV12-4,TRBJ2-1,TRBD2,TGTACCAGCAGTGCCGGGACTAGCGGGGGGCCATCCTACAATGAGCAGTTCTTC,CTSSAGTSGGPSYNEQFF
few,TRBV7-8,TRBJ1-1,TRBD1,TGTGCCAGCAGCTGGGACAGGGGGGGTACTGAAGCTTTCTTT,CASSWDRGGTEAFF
NA,TRBV27,TRBJ1-1,TRBD1,TGTACTCATATACAGGGGCGGCTTGACACTGAAGCTTTCTTT,CTHIQGRLDTEAFF